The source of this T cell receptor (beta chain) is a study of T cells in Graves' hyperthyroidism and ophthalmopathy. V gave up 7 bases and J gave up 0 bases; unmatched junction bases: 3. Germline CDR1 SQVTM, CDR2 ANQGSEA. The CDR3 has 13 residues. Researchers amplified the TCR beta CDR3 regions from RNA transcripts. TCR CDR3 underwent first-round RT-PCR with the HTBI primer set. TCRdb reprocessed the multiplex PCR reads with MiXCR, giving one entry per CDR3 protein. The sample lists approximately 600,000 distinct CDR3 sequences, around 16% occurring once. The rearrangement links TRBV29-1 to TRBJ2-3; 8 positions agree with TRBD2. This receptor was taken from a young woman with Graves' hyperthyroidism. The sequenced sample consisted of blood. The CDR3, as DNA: TGCAGCGGTAGCGGGACTAGCACAGATACGCAGTATTTT. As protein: CSGSGTSTDTQYF.